Described below is a single T cell receptor (beta chain) sequence and its context. In germline, CDR1 is MGHRA, CDR2 YSYEKL. The V and J ends lost 1 base and 1 base respectively, with 20 bases between them. CDR3 length equals 19 residues. These data come from a study of blood T cell repertoires in COVID-19. Study-wide context: From the United States, Italy and Spain came samples of acute and convalescent COVID-19. Sources were T cells, B-cell-depleted T cells, or PBMCs; the material itself was cDNA or gDNA.

In the original analysis: Researchers report that nucleated cell counts were estimated from reference gene primer amplification. Clones were read by immunoSEQ multiplex PCR, and TCRdb kept only the in-frame ones, dropping some. Clone size and the V and J calls come from that table; the DNA yielded D and trimming. This table has approximately 100,000 clones, around 79% appearing once. The sample was peripheral blood. The receptor's source is a man between 65 and 79 years old with active or convalescent COVID-19. The chain carries TRBV4-1 and TRBJ1-5, with D possibly being TRBD1 (6 bases). CDR3 DNA: TGCGCCAGCAGCCAAGTAGTGGCCGTCCTACAGGGAAGCAATCAGCCCCAGCATTTT. This encodes CASSQVVAVLQGSNQPQHF.